This T cell receptor (beta chain) originates from a study of cytotoxic CD8 clonotypes in ibrutinib-treated CLL. Study details: The subjects consisted of roughly 12 relapsed/refractory and fewer than 16 treatment-naive individuals, with some 17 IGHV unmutated.

This table comes from immunoSEQ multiplex PCR, and its TCRdb copy is limited to in-frame clones, with some not included. The sample carries 110,000 or so clones, 55% to 75% recorded once. Germline V gene sequence: CDR1 SGHDT, CDR2 YYEEEE. Trimming pared 0 bases from V and 8 bases from J, leaving 14 bases between. This CDR3 has 14 amino acids. The chain recombines TRBV5-6 with TRBJ1-2, with a possible D match to TRBD1 (5 bases). The sequencing used PBMCs, collected after 24 months of ibrutinib treatment. The sequence derives from a human donor with chronic lymphocytic leukemia. DNA of the CDR3: TGTGCCAGCAGCTTGGGACCAGGGATCGTGGGCTACACCTTC. Translation gives CASSLGPGIVGYTF.